One and the same sample provided the 24 T cell receptor beta chains below, sequenced in a study of beta chain features in type 1 diabetes. Since all of the isolated RNA was reverse transcribed, expressed TCRB transcripts were what got sequenced. Clones were sequenced by immunoSEQ multiplex PCR, and TCRdb holds only the in-frame ones, with some missing. The table records 900,000 or so clones, roughly 16% of them present only once. Sequencing was performed on naive CD4+ T cells from blood. The receptor source for this set is a woman under 30 in good health.

This sequence joins TRBV7-2 and TRBJ2-4; D unresolved. Germline assignment: CDR1 SGHTA and CDR2 FQGNSA. The CDR3 covers 17 residues. The V gene lost 5 bases and the J gene lost 1 base, with 18 bases spanning the gap. The CDR3 loop reads CASSQRAATVAKNIQYF. CDR3 DNA: TGTGCCAGCAGCCAGCGCGCAGCCACCGTGGCCAAAAACATTCAGTACTTC. Together with reference TRBV7-2 and TRBJ2-4, the CDR3 gives the full variable domain: GAGVSQSPSNKVTEKGKDVELRCDPISGHTALYWYRQSLGQGLEFLIYFQGNSAPDKSGLPSDRFSAERTGGSVSTLTIQRTQQEDSAVYLCASSQRAATVAKNIQYFGAGTRLSVL.

With respect to this clone: Different DNA sequences within this sample yield the same CDR3. V gene TRBV7-2 combines with J gene TRBJ2-5; TRBD2 is a possible D gene (5 bases). Trimming took 2 bases from V and 5 from J, leaving 6 bases between them. The germline V gene has CDR1 SGHTA and CDR2 FQGNSA. The CDR3 runs 12 residues. The CDR3 DNA follows: TGTGCCAGCAGCTTAAGGAGGGAGACCCAGTACTTC. Translation gives CASSLRRETQYF.

The rearrangement joins TRBV7-9 to TRBJ2-3; D may be TRBD2 (6 bases). This CDR3 comprises 14 residues. The V end lost 8 bases, the J end lost 2 bases, and 14 bases lay between the germline ends. In germline, CDR1 is SEHNR, CDR2 FQNEAQ (reference sequence). The CDR3 loop is CASGGSGITDTQYF. The CDR3 DNA reads as TGTGCCAGCGGGGGGTCGGGAATCACAGATACGCAGTATTTT.

This clone showed up just a few times. The V gene is TRBV18, the J gene TRBJ2-7; D unresolved. V was clipped by 2 bases and J by 3 bases, with 11 bases between them. There are 14 residues in the CDR3. Germline CDR1 and CDR2: KGHSH and LQKENI. CDR3 loop: CASSPATPNYEQYF. In nucleotides, the CDR3 is TGTGCCAGCTCACCAGCAACGCCGAACTACGAGCAGTACTTC. Full variable domain (remainder filled in from reference TRBV18 and TRBJ2-7): NAGVMQNPRHLVRRRGQEARLRCSPMKGHSHVYWYRQLPEEGLKFMVYLQKENIIDESGMPKERFSAEFPKEGPSILRIQQVVRGDSAAYFCASSPATPNYEQYFGPGTRLTVT.

This clone was seen a single time. The chain uses TRBV2 and TRBJ2-2; the D gene is possibly TRBD1 (5 bases). The CDR3 has 13 residues. CDR1 is SNHLY and CDR2 is FYNNEI in the germline V gene. Trimming cost V 6 bases and J 5 bases, with 10 bases left between them. The CDR3 loop reads CASRAGQTGELFF. CDR3 sequence (DNA): TGTGCCAGCAGGGCAGGGCAAACCGGGGAGCTGTTTTTT.

The sample holds one count of this clone. The chain joins TRBV7-2 to TRBJ2-7; D might be TRBD2 (6 bases). Germline lookup yields CDR1 SGHTA and CDR2 FQGNSA. V dropped 1 base and J dropped 0 bases, with 10 bases sitting between them. The CDR3 consists of 15 residues. CDR3 loop: CASSLVLEGSYEQYF. CDR3 in DNA: TGTGCCAGCAGCTTAGTCTTGGAGGGCTCCTACGAGCAGTACTTC.

In DNA, the CDR3 is TGTGCACGTACACGGGAGTCCTACGAGCAGTACTTC. This sequence encodes CARTRESYEQYF. J is TRBJ2-7 and V is TRBV28; possibly TRBD2 for D (6 bases). The V gene's germline CDR1 is MDHEN and CDR2 SYDVKM. The CDR3 loop spans 12 amino acids.

This clone has only a few counts. This chain links TRBV2 with TRBJ2-5; maybe TRBD1 (6 bases). V gave up 6 bases and J gave up 1 base, with 12 bases separating them. Germline V gene lookup returns CDR1 SNHLY and CDR2 FYNNEI. The CDR3 sequence is 14 residues long. Here the CDR3 reads CASREQGLQETQYF. The CDR3 DNA reads as TGTGCCAGCAGAGAACAGGGCCTCCAAGAGACCCAGTACTTC. The full variable domain, in which reference TRBV2 and TRBJ2-5 provide the parts outside the CDR3, is EPEVTQTPSHQVTQMGQEVILRCVPISNHLYFYWYRQILGQKVEFLVSFYNNEISEKSEIFDDQFSVERPDGSNFTLKIRSTKLEDSAMYFCASREQGLQETQYFGPGTRLLVL.

This clone was recorded a few times. This chain joins TRBV2 and TRBJ1-4, with D tentatively TRBD1 (6 bases). CDR1 is SNHLY and CDR2 is FYNNEI in the germline V gene. This CDR3 comprises 16 residues. V lost 7 bases and J 1 base, leaving 16 bases between the germline ends. In nucleotides, the CDR3 is TGTGCCAGCAATGGGGGCCAACAGGGAACTAATGAAAAACTGTTTTTT. Protein product: CASNGGQQGTNEKLFF.

As to this clone: The identical CDR3 is also encoded by other nucleotide sequences in the sample. This sequence joins TRBV7-6 and TRBJ2-7; D gene uncertain. Germline CDR1 and CDR2: SGHVS and FNYEAQ. V shed 5 bases and J shed 4 bases, with 12 bases lying between them. The CDR3 covers 13 residues. The DNA of the CDR3 is TGTGCCAGCAGCCCGCCTGGCCTTTACGAGCAGTACTTC. It yields the protein CASSPPGLYEQYF.

This clone was counted between two and nine times. This CDR3 is also generated by other DNA sequences in the sample. The chain recombines TRBV28 with TRBJ1-2, with no clear D. With 2 bases removed from V and 4 bases from J, the gap between germline ends came to 5 bases. Looked up from germline, CDR1 is MDHEN and CDR2 is SYDVKM. This CDR3 comprises 12 residues. The chain's CDR3 is CASSLRPYGYTF. CDR3 coding DNA: TGTGCCAGCAGTTTAAGGCCCTATGGCTACACCTTC.

V gene TRBV10-2 combines with J gene TRBJ2-7; 13 nucleotides line up with TRBD2. V was clipped by 6 bases and J by 0 bases; unmatched bases: 8. Germline CDR1 is WSHSY and CDR2 is SAAADI. CDR3 length equals 17 residues. The chain's CDR3 is CASRRLAGGSSSYEQYF. The CDR3 DNA sequence: TGCGCCAGCAGGCGACTAGCGGGAGGTTCCAGCTCCTACGAGCAGTACTTC.

This clone has just a few counts. The chain joins TRBV28 to TRBJ2-7; D is unclear. The V gene's germline CDR1 is MDHEN and CDR2 SYDVKM. V was trimmed by 2 bases and J by 2 bases, leaving 7 bases between them. The CDR3 runs 13 residues. In DNA, the CDR3 is TGTGCCAGCAGTTTAACAGAACCCTACGAGCAGTACTTC. It is translated as CASSLTEPYEQYF.

This clone turned up a few times. The gene calls are TRBV5-4 and TRBJ2-5, with a weak D call TRBD2 (6 bases). Germline V gene sequence: CDR1 SGHNT, CDR2 YYREEE (reference sequence). This CDR3 has 13 amino acids. V gave up 4 bases and J gave up 2 bases, with 9 bases separating them. The CDR3 DNA reads as TGTGCCAGCAGCCTCCGGGAGCAAGAGACCCAGTACTTC. Amino acid sequence: CASSLREQETQYF.

This clone was detected a few times. The same CDR3 also results from other DNA sequences found in this sample. V usage is TRBV7-2 and J usage is TRBJ2-3; 9 nucleotides line up with TRBD2. The germline V gene has CDR1 SGHTA and CDR2 FQGNSA. The CDR3 totals 14 residues. V lost 2 bases to trimming and J lost 3 bases; unmatched junction nucleotides: 0. The CDR3 region is CASSLTSGTDTQYF. The CDR3, as DNA: TGTGCCAGCAGCTTAACTAGCGGGACAGATACGCAGTATTTT.

The V gene is TRBV4-2, the J gene TRBJ2-7; no clear D. Germline values: CDR1 LGHNA, CDR2 YNFKEQ. This CDR3 is 14 amino acids long. Trimming removed 0 bases from V and 0 bases from J, with 6 bases in between. Here the CDR3 reads CASSQDPSSYEQYF. CDR3 nucleotides: TGTGCCAGCAGCCAAGATCCATCCTCCTACGAGCAGTACTTC.

With regard to this clone: In the same sample, other DNA sequences code for this CDR3. The chain employs TRBV25-1 and TRBJ2-3; D not certain. The germline CDR1 and CDR2 sequences are MGHDK and SYGVNS. Deletions cut 4 bases from V and 3 bases from J, with 2 bases between. The CDR3 sequence is 11 residues long. The CDR3 here is CASSVTDTQYF. The CDR3 DNA reads TGTGCCAGCAGTGTAACAGATACGCAGTATTTT.

This chain connects TRBV2 to TRBJ2-1; TRBD2 aligns across 8 bases. This CDR3 comprises 13 residues. V shed 7 bases and J 7 bases; nucleotides not matched to a gene: 6. CDR1 SNHLY and CDR2 FYNNEI come from the germline V gene. The CDR3 loop reads CASIQRERNEQFF. In nucleotides, the CDR3 is TGTGCCAGCATTCAGCGGGAGAGGAATGAGCAGTTCTTC.

This clone was recorded a few times. The J gene is TRBJ2-5, the V gene TRBV27; D is unclear. Trimming left V 5 bases short and J 4 bases short, with 11 bases between. Per the germline V gene, CDR1 is MNHEY and CDR2 is SMNVEV (reference sequence). The CDR3 spans 13 residues. The CDR3 reads CASSPASRETQYF. CDR3 nucleotide sequence: TGTGCCAGCAGTCCAGCCTCACGAGAGACCCAGTACTTC.

The chain combines TRBV6-1 with TRBJ2-3; the D gene is possibly TRBD1 (5 bases). The length of the CDR3 is 15 residues. Trimming pared 3 bases from V and 0 bases from J, leaving 10 bases between. The germline gives CDR1 MNHNS, CDR2 SASEGT. CDR3 loop: CASSERTLSTDTQYF. CDR3 nucleotides: TGTGCCAGCAGTGAGCGGACACTTAGCACAGATACGCAGTATTTT.

This rearrangement joins TRBV19 to TRBJ2-2; 8 nucleotides agree with TRBD1. The CDR3 length is 17 residues. Germline V gene sequence: CDR1 LNHDA, CDR2 SQIVND (reference sequence). With V trimmed by 5 bases and J by 7 bases, 15 bases remained unmatched. The CDR3: CASSRLGGTGHGGELFF. The CDR3 bases are TGTGCCAGTAGTCGACTTGGGGGGACAGGCCACGGCGGGGAGCTGTTTTTT.

This chain joins TRBV2 and TRBJ1-4; D ambiguous. The V and J ends lost 6 bases and 6 bases respectively, with 11 bases between them. Germline-derived CDR1 and CDR2 are SNHLY and FYNNEI. The CDR3 is 13 amino acids. The CDR3 loop reads CASRRGNDEKLFF. The CDR3 nucleotides are TGTGCCAGCAGAAGAGGTAATGATGAAAAACTGTTTTTT.

The rearrangement links TRBV19 to TRBJ2-7; D perhaps matches TRBD2 (5 bases). From germline, CDR1 is LNHDA and CDR2 SQIVND (reference sequence). The CDR3 sequence is 14 residues long. Deletions cut 3 bases from V and 0 bases from J, with 9 bases between. The CDR3 region has the DNA TGTGCCAGTAGTATGCCGGGGAGCTCCTACGAGCAGTACTTC. Translation: CASSMPGSSYEQYF.

The rearrangement links TRBV28 to TRBJ2-3; D perhaps matches TRBD2 (6 bases). The CDR3 runs to 17 residues. Trimming left V 5 bases short and J 1 base short, with 19 bases between. CDR1 is MDHEN and CDR2 is SYDVKM in the germline V gene. CDR3 protein: CASSPAEGSTRTDTQYF. In DNA, the CDR3 is TGTGCCAGCAGTCCCGCGGAGGGGTCCACTCGCACAGATACGCAGTATTTT.